These 6 T cell receptor beta chains were sequenced from one sample in a study of CD8 T cells in Susac syndrome. Reverse transcription of about 0.5 to 1 ug RNA used random hexamers. Each CDR3 protein is one row after TCRdb ran MiXCR on the immunoSEQ multiplex PCR reads. The data show fewer than 85,000 distinct CDR3 sequences, with around 93% seen just once and 0.46% held by the top ten. The specimen was CD8+ T cells from PBMCs. The receptors come from a human donor with Susac syndrome.

V and J are TRBV7-9 and TRBJ2-5; D may be TRBD2 (6 bases). The CDR3 is 13 amino acids. The germline V gene encodes CDR1 SEHNR and CDR2 FQNEAQ (reference sequence). V was trimmed by 7 bases and J by 3 bases, leaving 12 bases between them. This CDR3 reads CASTPWGEETQYF. Written as DNA, the CDR3 is TGTGCCAGCACCCCATGGGGGGAAGAGACCCAGTACTTC.

The DNA for the CDR3 is TGCAGTGCCCCCCGGGACAGCCCGACAGATACGCAGTATTTT. The encoded protein is CSAPRDSPTDTQYF. The chain combines TRBV20-1 with TRBJ2-3, with 7 positions matching TRBD1. The J segment lost 3 bases and the V segment lost 6 bases, leaving 9 bases of the junction unmatched. This CDR3 is 14 amino acids long. Germline V gene data show CDR1 as DFQATT and CDR2 as SNEGSKA (reference sequence).

This clonotype has just one count. The rearrangement links TRBV15 to TRBJ1-2; no clear D. The CDR3 loop spans 13 amino acids. CDR1 is LNHNV and CDR2 is YYDKDF in the germline V gene (reference sequence). The V and J ends lost 2 bases and 5 bases respectively, with 9 bases between them. The CDR3 nucleotides are TGTGCCACCAGCAGACCTGACGCGTATGGCTACACCTTC. Translating gives CATSRPDAYGYTF.

The chain couples TRBV5-4 to TRBJ2-1; no firm D call. Per the germline V gene, CDR1 is SGHNT and CDR2 is YYREEE (reference sequence). Trimming pared 4 bases from V and 7 bases from J, leaving 12 bases between. CDR3 size: 13 residues. CDR3 sequence (DNA): TGTGCCAGCAGCCCTGCTCTTGGAAATGAGCAGTTCTTC. Its protein product is CASSPALGNEQFF.

The rearrangement joins TRBV30 to TRBJ2-7; D tentatively reads TRBD1 or TRBD2 (5 bases each). The CDR3 runs to 15 residues. Trimming cost V 3 bases and J 1 base, with 16 bases left between them. Germline CDR1 is GTSNPN and CDR2 is SVGIG (reference sequence). CDR3 DNA: TGTGCCTGGAGAGGCCGGGACGGGCGGTCCTACGAGCAGTACTTC. Translated, it gives CAWRGRDGRSYEQYF. Using reference TRBV30 and TRBJ2-7 for the parts outside the CDR3, the full variable domain is SQTIHQWPATLVQPVGSPLSLECTVEGTSNPNLYWYRQAAGRGLQLLFYSVGIGQISSEVPQNLSASRPQDRQFILSSKKLLLSDSGFYLCAWRGRDGRSYEQYFGPGTRLTVT.

This chain joins TRBV20-1 and TRBJ2-1; 11 bases agree with TRBD2. Germline lookup yields CDR1 DFQATT and CDR2 SNEGSKA (reference sequence). The trim removed 5 bases at V and 7 bases at J, leaving 13 bases unmatched. The CDR3 has 16 residues. CDR3 in amino acids: CSAQPRSLAGVNEQFF. In DNA, the CDR3 is TGCAGTGCTCAACCGAGGTCACTAGCGGGAGTAAATGAGCAGTTCTTC.